Below are 9 T cell receptor beta chains sequenced from a single sample in a study of T cell changes during pregnancy in multiple sclerosis. TCRdb keeps only in-frame clones here, not all; method: immunoSEQ multiplex PCR. This table holds some 40,000 clones, approximately 90% found once. This material consisted of CD4+ T cells from peripheral blood mononuclear cells, taken in the third trimester of pregnancy. These receptors all stem from a female donor in good health, enrolled as a control in a pregnancy study.

The chain uses TRBV5-1 and TRBJ2-5; TRBD2 agrees at 11 bases. The CDR3 is 16 residues long. V lost 0 bases to trimming and J lost 7 bases; unmatched junction nucleotides: 8. Germline V gives CDR1 SGHRS, CDR2 YFSETQ. The CDR3: CASSLELAGGSGTQYF. As DNA, the CDR3 is TGCGCCAGCAGCTTGGAGCTAGCGGGGGGTTCGGGGACCCAGTACTTC.

The chain uses TRBV7-8 and TRBJ2-1, with 9 bases matching TRBD2. The CDR3 covers 15 residues. V lost 3 bases, J lost 6 bases, and 6 bases stayed unmatched. Per the germline V gene, CDR1 is SGHVS and CDR2 is FQNEAQ. This CDR3 reads CASSLGLASVNEQFF. The CDR3, as DNA: TGTGCCAGCAGCTTGGGACTAGCCTCCGTCAATGAGCAGTTCTTC.

J is TRBJ2-7 and V is TRBV5-6; 9 nucleotides agree with TRBD2. The V and J ends lost 4 bases and 5 bases, in that order; junction bases with no gene match: 10. Germline CDR1 and CDR2: SGHDT and YYEEEE. The CDR3 contains 15 residues. The CDR3 DNA sequence: TGTGCCAGCAGCCTCCCCGCGGGGGGGCGACACGAGCAGTACTTC. It encodes CASSLPAGGRHEQYF.

Written as DNA, the CDR3 is TGTGCCAGCAGTTTCGACAGCCGAGGGACCCAGTACTTC. Translation gives CASSFDSRGTQYF. The rearrangement joins TRBV27 to TRBJ2-5, with a possible D match to TRBD1 (5 bases). V was trimmed by 3 bases and J by 7 bases, leaving 12 bases between them. The length of the CDR3 is 13 residues. CDR1 is MNHEY, CDR2 SMNVEV, per germline (reference sequence).

This clone is a singleton in its sample. The rearrangement uses TRBV5-1 and TRBJ2-7; D not resolved. The germline V gene encodes CDR1 SGHRS and CDR2 YFSETQ. CDR3 length: 13 residues. Deletions cut 7 bases from V and 3 bases from J, with 14 bases between. This CDR3 reads CASSDAVVYEQYF. The DNA of the CDR3 is TGCGCCAGCTCCGACGCGGTGGTCTACGAGCAGTACTTC.

V usage is TRBV5-1 and J usage is TRBJ2-3; a possible D gene is TRBD2 (7 bases). Per the germline V gene, CDR1 is SGHRS and CDR2 is YFSETQ. With 2 bases removed from V and 5 bases from J, the gap between germline ends came to 12 bases. The CDR3 is 14 residues long. Here the CDR3 DNA reads TGCGCCAGCAGCTTAGGGGGGGGGCAAGATACGCAGTATTTT. It is translated as CASSLGGGQDTQYF.

The chain has TRBV4-3 and TRBJ2-3; 7 bases are a match to TRBD2. V lost 4 bases to trimming and J lost 1 base; unmatched junction nucleotides: 8. The length of the CDR3 is 16 residues. Per the germline V gene, CDR1 is LGHNA and CDR2 is YSLEER. CDR3 sequence (DNA): TGCGCCAGCAGCCTGGGCGGGGGAGGGGGCACAGATACGCAGTATTTT. Translation: CASSLGGGGGTDTQYF.

The chain employs TRBV28 and TRBJ2-1, with a possible D match to TRBD2 (5 bases). Trimming shortened V by 7 bases and J by 9 bases, and 13 bases separated the two germline ends. The germline V gene has CDR1 MDHEN and CDR2 SYDVKM. The CDR3 has 12 residues. The CDR3 coding sequence is TGTGCCAGCAAGGTGAGGGAAGGTGAGCAGTTCTTC. This gives the protein CASKVREGEQFF. Drawing the rest from reference TRBV28 and TRBJ2-1, the complete variable domain is DVKVTQSSRYLVKRTGEKVFLECVQDMDHENMFWYRQDPGLGLRLIYFSYDVKMKEKGDIPEGYSVSREKKERFSLILESASTNQTSMYLCASKVREGEQFFGPGTRLTVL.

The chain couples TRBV6-6 to TRBJ1-1, with D possibly TRBD1 on 5 matching bases. V lost 6 bases and J 10 bases, leaving 15 bases between the germline ends. The CDR3 totals 12 residues. Germline V gives CDR1 MNHNY, CDR2 SVGAGI (reference sequence). The CDR3 loop reads CASSWDLGGAFF. CDR3 DNA sequence: TGTGCCAGCAGCTGGGACCTCGGGGGAGCTTTCTTT.